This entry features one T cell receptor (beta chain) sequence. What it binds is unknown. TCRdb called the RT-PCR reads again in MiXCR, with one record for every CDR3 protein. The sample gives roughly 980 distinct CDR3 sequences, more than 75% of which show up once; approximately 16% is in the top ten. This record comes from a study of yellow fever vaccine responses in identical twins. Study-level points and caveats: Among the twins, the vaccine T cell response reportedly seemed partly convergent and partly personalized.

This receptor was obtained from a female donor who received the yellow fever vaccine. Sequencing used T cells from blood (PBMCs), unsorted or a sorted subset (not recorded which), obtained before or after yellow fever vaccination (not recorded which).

As DNA, the CDR3 is TGTGCCAGCAGCTTAGTCGGGGCTTCCTACGAGCAGTACTTC. Translated, it gives CASSLVGASYEQYF. The gene calls are TRBV11-1 and TRBJ2-7, with D tentatively TRBD1 or TRBD2 (5 bases each). Germline V CDR1 and CDR2: SGHAT, FQDESV (reference sequence). This CDR3 comprises 14 residues. Trimming pared 1 base from V and 1 base from J, leaving 8 bases between.